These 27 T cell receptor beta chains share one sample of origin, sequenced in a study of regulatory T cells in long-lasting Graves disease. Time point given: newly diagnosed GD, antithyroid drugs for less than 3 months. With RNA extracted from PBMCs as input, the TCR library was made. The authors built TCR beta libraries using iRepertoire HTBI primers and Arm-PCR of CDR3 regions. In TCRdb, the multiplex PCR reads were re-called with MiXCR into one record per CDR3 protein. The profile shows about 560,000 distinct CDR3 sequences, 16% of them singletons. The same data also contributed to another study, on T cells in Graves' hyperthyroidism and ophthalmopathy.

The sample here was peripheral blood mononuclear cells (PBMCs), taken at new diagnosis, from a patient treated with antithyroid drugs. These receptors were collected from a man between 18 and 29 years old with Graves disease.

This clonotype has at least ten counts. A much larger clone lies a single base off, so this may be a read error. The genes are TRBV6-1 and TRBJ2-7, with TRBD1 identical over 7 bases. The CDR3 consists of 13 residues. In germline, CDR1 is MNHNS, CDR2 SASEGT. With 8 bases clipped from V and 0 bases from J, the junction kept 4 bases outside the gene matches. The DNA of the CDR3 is TGTGCCAGCGGCCGGGACAGCTCCTACGAGCAGTACTTC. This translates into CASGRDSSYEQYF.

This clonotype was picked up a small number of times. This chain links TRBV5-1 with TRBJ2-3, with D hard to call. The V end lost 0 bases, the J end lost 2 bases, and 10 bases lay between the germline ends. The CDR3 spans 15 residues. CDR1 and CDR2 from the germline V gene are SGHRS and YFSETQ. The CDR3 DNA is TGCGCCAGCAGCTTGGAGGTCCTACTCACAGATACGCAGTATTTT. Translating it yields CASSLEVLLTDTQYF. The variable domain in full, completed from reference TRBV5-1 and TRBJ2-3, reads KAGVTQTPRYLIKTRGQQVTLSCSPISGHRSVSWYQQTPGQGLQFLFEYFSETQRNKGNFPGRFSGRQFSNSRSEMNVSTLELGDSALYLCASSLEVLLTDTQYFGPGTRLTVL.

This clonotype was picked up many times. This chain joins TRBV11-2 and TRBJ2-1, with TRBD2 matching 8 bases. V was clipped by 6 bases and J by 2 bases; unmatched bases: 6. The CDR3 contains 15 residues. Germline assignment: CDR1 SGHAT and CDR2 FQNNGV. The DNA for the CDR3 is TGTGCCAGCAGTCCTCTAGCGGGCCCCTACAATGAGCAGTTCTTC. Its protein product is CASSPLAGPYNEQFF. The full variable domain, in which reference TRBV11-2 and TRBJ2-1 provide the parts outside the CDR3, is EAGVAQSPRYKIIEKRQSVAFWCNPISGHATLYWYQQILGQGPKLLIQFQNNGVVDDSQLPKDRFSAERLKGVDSTLKIQPAKLEDSAVYLCASSPLAGPYNEQFFGPGTRLTVL.

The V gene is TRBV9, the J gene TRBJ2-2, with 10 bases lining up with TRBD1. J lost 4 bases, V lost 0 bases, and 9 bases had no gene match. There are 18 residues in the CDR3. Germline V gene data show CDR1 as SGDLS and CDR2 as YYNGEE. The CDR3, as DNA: TGTGCCAGCAGCGTAGCTCCGGGGGGGGACAGGGGCACCGGGGAGCTGTTTTTT. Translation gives CASSVAPGGDRGTGELFF.

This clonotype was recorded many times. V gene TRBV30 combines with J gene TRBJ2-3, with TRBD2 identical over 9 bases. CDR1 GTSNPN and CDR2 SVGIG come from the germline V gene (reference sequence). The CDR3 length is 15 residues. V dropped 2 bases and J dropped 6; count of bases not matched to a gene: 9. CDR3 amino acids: CAWSRSSGGWDTQYF. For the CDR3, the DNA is TGTGCCTGGAGTCGGAGTAGCGGGGGATGGGATACGCAGTATTTT.

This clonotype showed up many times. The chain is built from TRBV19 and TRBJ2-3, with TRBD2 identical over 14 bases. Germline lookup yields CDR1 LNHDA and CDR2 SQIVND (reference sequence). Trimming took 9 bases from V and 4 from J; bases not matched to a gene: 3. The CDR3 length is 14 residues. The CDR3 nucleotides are TGTGCCAGCAGACTAGCGGGAGGGCCAGATACGCAGTATTTT. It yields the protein CASRLAGGPDTQYF.

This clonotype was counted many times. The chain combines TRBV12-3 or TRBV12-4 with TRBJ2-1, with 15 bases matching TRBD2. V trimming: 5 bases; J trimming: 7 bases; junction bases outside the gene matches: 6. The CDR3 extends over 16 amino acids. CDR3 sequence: CASSPPGLAGGNEQFF. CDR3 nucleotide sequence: TGTGCCAGCAGTCCACCGGGACTAGCGGGAGGTAATGAGCAGTTCTTC.

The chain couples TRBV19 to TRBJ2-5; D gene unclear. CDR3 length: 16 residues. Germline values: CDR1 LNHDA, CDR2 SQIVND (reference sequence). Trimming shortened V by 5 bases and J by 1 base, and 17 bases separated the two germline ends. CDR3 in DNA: TGTGCCAGTAGTTATGGGCCCCGGCCGAGCCAAGAGACCCAGTACTTC. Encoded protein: CASSYGPRPSQETQYF. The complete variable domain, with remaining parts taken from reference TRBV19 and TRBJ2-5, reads DGGITQSPKYLFRKEGQNVTLSCEQNLNHDAMYWYRQDPGQGLRLIYYSQIVNDFQKGDIAEGYSVSREKKESFPLTVTSAQKNPTAFYLCASSYGPRPSQETQYFGPGTRLLVL.

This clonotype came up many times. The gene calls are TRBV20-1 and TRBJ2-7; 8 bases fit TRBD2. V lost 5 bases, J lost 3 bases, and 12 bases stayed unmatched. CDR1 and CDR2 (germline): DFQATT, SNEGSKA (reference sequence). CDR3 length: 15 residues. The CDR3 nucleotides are TGCAGTGCTCGACGGGCAGCGGGACTAGACTACGAGCAGTACTTC. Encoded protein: CSARRAAGLDYEQYF.

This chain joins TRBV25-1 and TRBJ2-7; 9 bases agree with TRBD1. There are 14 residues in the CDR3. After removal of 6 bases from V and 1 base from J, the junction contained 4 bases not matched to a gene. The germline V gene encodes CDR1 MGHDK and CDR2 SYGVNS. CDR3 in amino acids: CASRGTGISYEQYF. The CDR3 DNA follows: TGTGCCAGCAGGGGGACAGGGATATCCTACGAGCAGTACTTC.

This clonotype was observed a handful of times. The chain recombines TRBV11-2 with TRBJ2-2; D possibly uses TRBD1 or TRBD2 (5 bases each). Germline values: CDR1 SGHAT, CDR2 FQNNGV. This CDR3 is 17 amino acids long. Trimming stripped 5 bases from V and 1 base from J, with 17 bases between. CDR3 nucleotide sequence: TGTGCCAGCAGCCCCTGGGGCGCGAGGGGGAACACCGGGGAGCTGTTTTTT. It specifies CASSPWGARGNTGELFF.

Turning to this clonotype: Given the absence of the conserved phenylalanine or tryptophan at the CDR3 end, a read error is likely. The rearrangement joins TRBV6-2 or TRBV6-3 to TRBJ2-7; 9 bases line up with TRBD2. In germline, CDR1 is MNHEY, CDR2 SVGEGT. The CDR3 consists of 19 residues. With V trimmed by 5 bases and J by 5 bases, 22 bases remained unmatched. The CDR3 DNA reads TGTGCCAGCAGTGACCGCTTCAAACCCGGTAGCGGGAGTTCCGACGAGCAGTACCTC. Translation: CASSDRFKPGSGSSDEQYL.

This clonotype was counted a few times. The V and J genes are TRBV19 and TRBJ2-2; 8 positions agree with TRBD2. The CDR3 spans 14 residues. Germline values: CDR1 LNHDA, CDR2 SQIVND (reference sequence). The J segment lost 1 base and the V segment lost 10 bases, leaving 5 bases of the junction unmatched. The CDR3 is CATAGLVNTGELFF. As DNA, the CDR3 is TGTGCCACCGCGGGACTAGTGAACACCGGGGAGCTGTTTTTT.

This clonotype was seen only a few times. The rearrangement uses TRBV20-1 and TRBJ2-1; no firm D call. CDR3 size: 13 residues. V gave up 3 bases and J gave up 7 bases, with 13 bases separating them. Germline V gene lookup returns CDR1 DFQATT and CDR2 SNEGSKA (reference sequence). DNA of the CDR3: TGCAGTGCTAGCTACTTAGTGGGGAATGAGCAGTTCTTC. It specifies CSASYLVGNEQFF.

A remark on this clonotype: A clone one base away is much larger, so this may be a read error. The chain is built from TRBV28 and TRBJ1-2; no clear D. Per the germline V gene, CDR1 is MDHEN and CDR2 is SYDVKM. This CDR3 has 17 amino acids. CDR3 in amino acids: CASSLLAGKKANYGCTF. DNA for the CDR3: TGTGCCAGCAGTTTATTGGCGGGGAAAAAAGCGAACTATGGCTGCACCTTC.

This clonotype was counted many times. CDR3 in DNA: TGTGCCAGCAGTTACCTTCCGGTAGGGGGCTACAATGAGCAGTTCTTC. It yields the protein CASSYLPVGGYNEQFF. The V gene is TRBV6-5, the J gene TRBJ2-1; D might be TRBD1 (6 bases). The CDR3 extends over 16 amino acids. The ends were cut back, 2 bases at V and 3 bases at J, with 14 bases in the middle. The germline V gene encodes CDR1 MNHEY and CDR2 SVGAGI.

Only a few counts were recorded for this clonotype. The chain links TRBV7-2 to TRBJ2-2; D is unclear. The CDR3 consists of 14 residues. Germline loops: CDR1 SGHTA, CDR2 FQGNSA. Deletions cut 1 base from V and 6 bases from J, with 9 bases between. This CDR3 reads CASSLDRGAGELFF. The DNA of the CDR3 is TGTGCCAGCAGCTTAGATCGTGGCGCCGGGGAGCTGTTTTTT.

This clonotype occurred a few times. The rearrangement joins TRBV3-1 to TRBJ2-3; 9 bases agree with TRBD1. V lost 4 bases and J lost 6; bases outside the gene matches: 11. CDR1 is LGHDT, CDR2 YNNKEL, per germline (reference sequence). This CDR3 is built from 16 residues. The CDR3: CASSPRTGVPLDTQYF. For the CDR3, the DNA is TGTGCCAGCAGCCCAAGGACAGGGGTGCCCTTGGATACGCAGTATTTT.

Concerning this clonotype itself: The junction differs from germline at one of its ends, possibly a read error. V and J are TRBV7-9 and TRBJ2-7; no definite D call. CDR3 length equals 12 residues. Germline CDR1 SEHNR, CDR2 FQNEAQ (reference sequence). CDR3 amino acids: CAGSFGSYEQYF. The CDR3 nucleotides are TGTGCCGGCAGCTTCGGCTCGTACGAGCAGTACTTC.

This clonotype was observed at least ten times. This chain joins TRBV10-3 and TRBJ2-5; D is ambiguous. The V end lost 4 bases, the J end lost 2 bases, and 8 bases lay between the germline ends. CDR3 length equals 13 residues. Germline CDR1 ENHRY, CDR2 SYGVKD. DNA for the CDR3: TGTGCCATCAGTGTAAGAGCACAAGAGACCCAGTACTTC. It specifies CAISVRAQETQYF.

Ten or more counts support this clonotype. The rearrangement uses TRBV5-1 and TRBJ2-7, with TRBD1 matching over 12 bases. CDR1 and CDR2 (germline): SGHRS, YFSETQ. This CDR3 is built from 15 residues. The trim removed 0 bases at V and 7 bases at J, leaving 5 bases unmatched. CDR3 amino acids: CASSLGGQGAEEQYF. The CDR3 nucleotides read TGCGCCAGCAGCTTGGGGGGACAGGGGGCTGAGGAGCAGTACTTC.

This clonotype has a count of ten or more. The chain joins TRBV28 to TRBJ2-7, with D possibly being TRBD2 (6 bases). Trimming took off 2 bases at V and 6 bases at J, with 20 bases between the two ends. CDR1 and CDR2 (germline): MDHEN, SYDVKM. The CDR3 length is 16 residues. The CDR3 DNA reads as TGTGCCAGCAGTTTACCTCTGGGAGGCCTCGGTGGCGAGCAGTACTTC. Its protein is CASSLPLGGLGGEQYF.

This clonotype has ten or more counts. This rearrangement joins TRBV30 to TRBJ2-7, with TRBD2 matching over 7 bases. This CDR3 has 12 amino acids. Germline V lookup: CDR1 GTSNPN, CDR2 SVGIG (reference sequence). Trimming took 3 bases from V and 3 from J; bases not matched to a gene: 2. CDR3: CAWRGGGYEQYF. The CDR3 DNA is TGTGCCTGGAGAGGCGGGGGCTACGAGCAGTACTTC.

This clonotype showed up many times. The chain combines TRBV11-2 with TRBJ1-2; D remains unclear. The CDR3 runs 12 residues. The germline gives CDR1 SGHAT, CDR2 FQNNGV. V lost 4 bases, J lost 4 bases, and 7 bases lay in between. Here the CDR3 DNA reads TGTGCCAGCAGCTCCAGCATCTATGGCTACACCTTC. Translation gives CASSSSIYGYTF.

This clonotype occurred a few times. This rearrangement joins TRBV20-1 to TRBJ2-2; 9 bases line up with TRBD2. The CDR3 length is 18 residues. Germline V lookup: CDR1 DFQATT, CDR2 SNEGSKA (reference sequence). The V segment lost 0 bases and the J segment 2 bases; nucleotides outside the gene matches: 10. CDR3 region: CSARDHERTSANTGELFF. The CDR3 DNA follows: TGCAGTGCTAGAGATCATGAGAGGACTAGCGCTAACACCGGGGAGCTGTTTTTT.

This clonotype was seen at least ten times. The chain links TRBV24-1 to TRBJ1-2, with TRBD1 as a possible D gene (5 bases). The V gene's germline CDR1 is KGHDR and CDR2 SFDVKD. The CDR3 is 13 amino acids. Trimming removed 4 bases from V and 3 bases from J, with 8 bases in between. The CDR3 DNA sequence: TGTGCCACCAGTGACTGGGACGACTATGGCTACACCTTC. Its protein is CATSDWDDYGYTF.

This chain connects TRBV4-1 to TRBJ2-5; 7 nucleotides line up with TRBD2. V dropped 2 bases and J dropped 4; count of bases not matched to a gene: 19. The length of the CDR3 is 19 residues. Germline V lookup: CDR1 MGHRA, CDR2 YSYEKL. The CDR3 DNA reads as TGCGCCAGCAGCCAACTAACGGACTGGCGGGAGACCCGGGGAGAGACCCAGTACTTC. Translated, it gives CASSQLTDWRETRGETQYF.